Listed below are T cell receptor beta chains from one sample, sequenced in a study of blood T cell repertoires in COVID-19. Produced via immunoSEQ multiplex PCR; TCRdb's table is partial and in-frame only. The sample holds about 220,000 clones; roughly four fifths are singletons and the top ten take around 3%. Sequencing input: peripheral blood. The source of these receptors is a woman aged 30 to 39 who had recovered from COVID-19. The CDR3 runs from the conserved cysteine through the conserved F or W. The D gene is left open where the match is weak. Clone size appears in some rows only: once, few, many, or a class for an expanded clone.

TRBV7-6,.,.,TRBJ2-6,TGTGCCAGCAGCGTAGACACCCTTACCCGCGTCCTGACTTTC,CASSVDTLTRVLTF
TRBV2,.,TRBD2,TRBJ2-1,TGTGCCAGCAGTGAAAAGACTAGCGGTTACAATGAGCAGTTCTTC,CASSEKTSGYNEQFF
TRBV10-2,.,.,TRBJ1-2,TGCGCCAGCAGTGAGTCGGGTTTAAACAGGGTTGGCTTC,CASSESGLNRVGF
TRBV19,.,TRBD1,TRBJ2-5,TGTGCCAGTAGTGCCGACAGGGCACAGGAGACCCAGTACTTC,CASSADRAQETQYF
TRBV2,once,.,TRBJ2-2,TGTGCCAGCAGTGAAAACGGGGGAGGGGGAACCGGGGAGCTGTTTTTT,CASSENGGGGTGELFF
TRBV28,.,.,TRBJ1-2,TGTGCCAGCAGTTTCCCGGAATACAGGGCCGGCTACACCTTC,CASSFPEYRAGYTF
TRBV6-4,.,.,TRBJ2-2,TGTGCCAGCAGTGACTCGTGGGACTCCGGGGAGCTGTTTTTT,CASSDSWDSGELFF
TRBV30,once,.,TRBJ2-4,TGTGCCTTGGAGGGGGACAGTGTAAAAAACATTCAGTACTTC,CALEGDSVKNIQYF
TRBV5-5,.,TRBD1,TRBJ1-5,TGTGCCAGCAGCTTAGGTAGGACAGGGGGACGCATAAGGCCCCAGCATTTT,CASSLGRTGGRIRPQHF
TRBV27,.,TRBD2,TRBJ2-7,TGTGCCAGCAGTCTCGCGGGGGGGGGCTACGAGCAGTACTTC,CASSLAGGGYEQYF
TRBV23-1,.,TRBD1,TRBJ1-5,TGCGCCACTACTCCGGGGGGGGACAGATCAAATCAGCCCCAGCATTTT,CATTPGGDRSNQPQHF
TRBV29-1,.,.,TRBJ1-3,TGCAGCGTCGCGGAACAGGGACCTGGAAACACCATATATTTT,CSVAEQGPGNTIYF
TRBV29-1,.,TRBD2,TRBJ2-7,TGCAGCGTTGGAACCGTTCAACTAGCGGCCTACGAGCAGTACTTC,CSVGTVQLAAYEQYF
TRBV9,.,.,TRBJ2-1,TGTGCCAGCAGCTTTTTCGGGACAAGTGATGAGCAGTTCTTC,CASSFFGTSDEQFF
TRBV3-1/TRBV3-2,.,.,TRBJ2-1,TGTGCCAGCAGCCAACCAGCCGCTAGGGGTGAGCAGTTCTTC,CASSQPAARGEQFF
TRBV28,.,TRBD2,TRBJ2-7,TGTGCCAGCACCCCAGAGGCGGGAGGGGGAGTGGAGCAGTACTTC,CASTPEAGGGVEQYF
TRBV10-1,.,.,TRBJ2-2,TGCGCCAGCAGTGAGTCGATTAGCGGGGAGCTGTTTTTT,CASSESISGELFF
TRBV2,.,TRBD1,TRBJ1-5,TGTGCCAGCAGGGGGACAGTGGCGGCCCAGCATTTT,CASRGTVAAQHF
TRBV3-1/TRBV3-2,.,.,TRBJ1-4,TGTGCCAGCAGCCAAGACCTTGCAACTAATGAAAAACTGTTTTTT,CASSQDLATNEKLFF
TRBV30,many,TRBD1,TRBJ1-1,TGTGCCTGGAGTGGACAGGGTAGGGCTGAAGCTTTCTTT,CAWSGQGRAEAFF
TRBV2,few,TRBD1,TRBJ2-1,TGTGCCAGCAGTGAGTGGAGGACAGGACAGGGAAGCGGTGAGCAGTTCTTC,CASSEWRTGQGSGEQFF
TRBV3-1/TRBV3-2,.,TRBD2,TRBJ2-7,TGTGCCAGCAGCCCCCGGGGTAGCGGGTCTCTATCCTACGAGCAGTACTTC,CASSPRGSGSLSYEQYF
TRBV19,.,.,TRBJ2-3,TGTGCCAGTAGTATAGGGGACAACAACCTAGATACGCAGTATTTT,CASSIGDNNLDTQYF
TRBV19,few,TRBD2,TRBJ2-1,TGTGCCAGTAGTATATGGCTAGCGGGATACAATGAGCAGTTCTTC,CASSIWLAGYNEQFF
TRBV5-4,.,TRBD1,TRBJ2-2,TGTGCCAGCAGCGGCAGGGGGCTTGACACCGGGGAGCTGTTTTTT,CASSGRGLDTGELFF
TRBV30,.,.,TRBJ2-3,TGTGCCTGGACCCAGGCACACATCGATACGCAGTATTTT,CAWTQAHIDTQYF
TRBV28,.,.,TRBJ1-5,TGTGCCAGCAGTCCCGGACGGGAGGTCACCCAGCATTTT,CASSPGREVTQHF
TRBV7-3,.,TRBD2,TRBJ2-7,TGTGCCAGCGCGCTAGCGGGAGGGAACGAGCAGTACTTC,CASALAGGNEQYF
TRBV3-1/TRBV3-2,.,TRBD1,TRBJ2-4,TGTGCCAGCAGCCATACGACAGGGATCAGCATTCAGTACTTC,CASSHTTGISIQYF
TRBV7-2,.,.,TRBJ2-5,TGTGCCAGCAGGCGGGCGGGGCAAGAGACCCAGTACTTC,CASRRAGQETQYF
TRBV28,.,TRBD1,TRBJ1-5,TGTGCCAGCAGTTTATCCGGGACAGGGGGCCTTCAGCCCCAGCATTTT,CASSLSGTGGLQPQHF
TRBV30,few,.,TRBJ2-7,TGTGCCTGGAGTGCCGCCAGGGGCGGCGAGCAGTACTTC,CAWSAARGGEQYF
TRBV5-1,once,TRBD1,TRBJ1-1,TGCGCCAGCGGGACAGGGGAGAACACTGAAGCTTTCTTT,CASGTGENTEAFF
TRBV7-2,.,TRBD2,TRBJ2-2,TGTGCCAGCAGCATCCCGGGACTAGGGGGTACCGGGGAGCTGTTTTTT,CASSIPGLGGTGELFF
TRBV2,.,TRBD2,TRBJ2-1,TGTGCCAGCAGCCTTTCGACTAGCGGGAGGATGAATGAGCAGTTCTTC,CASSLSTSGRMNEQFF
TRBV7-3,.,.,TRBJ1-1,TGTGCCAGCAGCGCACAGGGCACCACTGAAGCTTTCTTT,CASSAQGTTEAFF
TRBV19,.,.,TRBJ2-3,TGTGCCAGTAGTATCCGGACAGGCACAGATACGCAGTATTTT,CASSIRTGTDTQYF
TRBV5-4,few,TRBD2,TRBJ2-2,TGTGCCAGCAGCTCCCTATGGACCGGGAGGGAGAACACCGGGGAGCTGTTTTTT,CASSSLWTGRENTGELFF
TRBV5-5,.,TRBD2,TRBJ2-3,TGTGCCAGCAGCCTGGGACTAGGGGATGGGTGGACAGATACGCAGTATTTT,CASSLGLGDGWTDTQYF
TRBV6-5,.,.,TRBJ2-5,TGTGCCAGCAGTTACGACCGGAGGGCCCCAGAGACCCAGTACTTC,CASSYDRRAPETQYF
TRBV19,.,.,TRBJ2-5,TGTGCCAGCCGGGACGGAGGGTTGCTGGAGACCCAGTACTTC,CASRDGGLLETQYF
TRBV9,once,TRBD1,TRBJ1-2,TGTGCCAGCAGCCCCCCCGGGACAGTCTATGGCTACACCTTC,CASSPPGTVYGYTF
TRBV7-9,few,TRBD1,TRBJ2-7,TGTGCCAGCAGCTTCACAGGGGGCATCAACGAGCAGTACTTC,CASSFTGGINEQYF
TRBV11-2,.,.,TRBJ2-1,TGTGCCAGCAGCCGAGTCGACACCTCCTACAATGAGCAGTTCTTC,CASSRVDTSYNEQFF
TRBV12-1,.,.,TRBJ2-5,TGTGCCAGCGCGGGACAGGGCCGAGAGACCCAGTACTTC,CASAGQGRETQYF
TRBV10-3,.,.,TRBJ2-7,TGTGCCATACCCAGGGAGGTCTACGAGCAGTACTTC,CAIPREVYEQYF
TRBV6-5,.,TRBD1,TRBJ1-6,TGTGCCAGCGCAAACTTACAGGGGACGGGAGCACCCCTCCACTTT,CASANLQGTGAPLHF
TRBV3-1/TRBV3-2,.,.,TRBJ2-1,TGTGCCAGCAGCCATGGGGACTTTGGAGGGCAGTTCTTC,CASSHGDFGGQFF
TRBV6-5,.,.,TRBJ2-7,TGTGCCAGCACCGGGGGTAACGAGCAGTACTTC,CASTGGNEQYF
TRBV4-1,.,TRBD2,TRBJ2-3,TGCGCCAGCAGCCAAGATGGGACTAGCGGTACCCCTCCAGATACGCAGTATTTT,CASSQDGTSGTPPDTQYF
TRBV5-1,.,.,TRBJ1-2,TGCGCCAGCAGCCCCTGGGGGGGTATGAGCTATGGCTACACCTTC,CASSPWGGMSYGYTF
TRBV6-5,.,.,TRBJ1-4,TGTGCCAGCAGTCCCCGCTCAGGGCACGAAAAACTGTTTTTT,CASSPRSGHEKLFF
TRBV28,.,TRBD1,TRBJ1-6,TGTGCCAGCAGTTTTCCGGGACAGGGCAATTCACCCCTCCACTTT,CASSFPGQGNSPLHF
TRBV13,.,TRBD1,TRBJ1-1,TGTGCCAGCAGCTTAAGGGGGACAGGGCCCTACTTGAACACTGAAGCTTTCTTT,CASSLRGTGPYLNTEAFF
TRBV5-5,.,TRBD1,TRBJ2-1,TGTGCCAGCAGCCTTACGACAGGGAGTTTTGAGCAGTTCTTC,CASSLTTGSFEQFF